The present T cell receptor beta chain was sequenced within a study of blood T cell repertoires in COVID-19. Study-level background: PBMCs, B-cell-depleted T cells, or T cells were the source of the cDNA or gDNA that made up the material.

The length of the CDR3 is 17 residues. Per the germline V gene, CDR1 is SGHRS and CDR2 is YFSETQ. V lost 0 bases, J lost 6 bases, and 21 bases lay in between. The authors' processing: Amplifying reference gene primers gave estimates of nucleated cell counts. Produced via immunoSEQ multiplex PCR; TCRdb's table is partial and in-frame only. D and trimming were read from the DNA, whereas the V and J calls and clone size are those reported in that table. The table has 72,000 or so clones, approximately 89% seen once. The specimen was peripheral blood. The chain recombines TRBV5-1 with TRBJ1-2; D possibly corresponds to TRBD1 (6 bases). This TCR was recovered from a woman older than 75 with active or convalescent COVID-19. CDR3 DNA sequence: TGCGCCAGCAGCTTGGTGGCGCCTGGGGGCTTAAACGATGGCTACACCTTC. Protein product: CASSLVAPGGLNDGYTF.